A selection of T cell receptor beta chains follows, all from one sample in a study of regulatory T cells in long-lasting Graves disease. MiXCR was run by TCRdb on the multiplex PCR reads, yielding one entry per CDR3 protein. The sample records 400,000 or so distinct CDR3 sequences, 20% to 30% being singletons. The sequenced sample was peripheral blood mononuclear cells (PBMCs), obtained when the disease was refractory, from a patient treated with antithyroid drugs. Receptor source: a female donor with Graves disease. Both conserved end residues are part of each CDR3. A D gene is named only where the DNA matches it firmly. Clone size appears in some rows only: once, few, many, or a class for an expanded clone.

d_gene: TRBD1; j_gene: TRBJ1-5; abundance: many; v_gene: TRBV28; CDR3aa: CASSPDRGQPQHF; CDR3nt: TGTGCCAGCAGTCCCGACAGGGGTCAGCCCCAGCATTTT
d_gene: TRBD1; j_gene: TRBJ2-2; abundance: NA; v_gene: TRBV5-1; CDR3aa: CASSWKGQGNTGELFF; CDR3nt: TGCGCCAGCAGCTGGAAAGGACAGGGCAACACCGGGGAGCTGTTTTTT
d_gene: NA; j_gene: TRBJ2-5; abundance: NA; v_gene: TRBV7-2; CDR3aa: CASGNRDPIETQYF; CDR3nt: TGTGCCAGCGGTAACCGGGACCCCATCGAGACCCAGTACTTC
d_gene: NA; j_gene: TRBJ1-4; abundance: many; v_gene: TRBV2; CDR3aa: CASSERGREKLFF; CDR3nt: TGTGCCAGCAGTGAAAGGGGGAGGGAAAAACTGTTTTTT
d_gene: NA; j_gene: TRBJ2-7; abundance: NA; v_gene: TRBV16; CDR3aa: CASSQYSLTGSYEQYF; CDR3nt: TGTGCCAGCAGCCAATACTCCTTAACGGGGAGCTACGAGCAGTACTTC
d_gene: TRBD2; j_gene: TRBJ2-7; abundance: NA; v_gene: TRBV11-1; CDR3aa: CASSFGREPREQYF; CDR3nt: TGTGCCAGCAGCTTCGGGCGGGAGCCTCGGGAGCAGTACTTC
d_gene: TRBD2; j_gene: TRBJ2-5; abundance: once; v_gene: TRBV6-1; CDR3aa: CASSPPGTPGGAQYF; CDR3nt: TGTGCCAGCAGCCCCCCCGGGACCCCGGGGGGGGCCCAGTACTTC
d_gene: NA; j_gene: TRBJ1-1; abundance: NA; v_gene: TRBV20-1; CDR3aa: CSASRAKNTEAFF; CDR3nt: TGCAGTGCTAGTAGGGCCAAGAACACTGAAGCTTTCTTT
d_gene: TRBD1; j_gene: TRBJ1-2; abundance: NA; v_gene: TRBV28; CDR3aa: CASSRDRAITGYTF; CDR3nt: TGTGCCAGCAGCCGGGACAGGGCCATTACAGGCTACACCTTC
d_gene: TRBD1; j_gene: TRBJ2-2; abundance: few; v_gene: TRBV5-1; CDR3aa: CASRIGTGLPAGELFF; CDR3nt: TGCGCCAGCAGAATAGGGACAGGGCTGCCGGCCGGGGAGCTGTTTTTT
d_gene: TRBD1; j_gene: TRBJ1-1; abundance: many; v_gene: TRBV6-5; CDR3aa: CASSYDRGNTEAFF; CDR3nt: TGTGCCAGCAGTTACGACAGGGGGAACACTGAAGCTTTCTTT
d_gene: NA; j_gene: TRBJ2-2; abundance: few; v_gene: TRBV20-1; CDR3aa: CSARDVQGNTGELFF; CDR3nt: TGCAGTGCTAGAGATGTACAGGGAAATACCGGGGAGCTGTTTTTT
d_gene: TRBD2; j_gene: TRBJ2-7; abundance: NA; v_gene: TRBV10-3; CDR3aa: CAISTGGAGSYEQYF; CDR3nt: TGTGCCATCAGTACGGGGGGGGCGGGGTCCTACGAGCAGTACTTC
d_gene: TRBD1; j_gene: TRBJ1-5; abundance: many; v_gene: TRBV24-1; CDR3aa: CATSDTDRGRGFNQPQHF; CDR3nt: TGTGCCACCAGTGATACTGACAGGGGCCGCGGCTTCAATCAGCCCCAGCATTTT
d_gene: TRBD2; j_gene: TRBJ2-7; abundance: NA; v_gene: TRBV20-1; CDR3aa: CSAISGRETHLQYF; CDR3nt: TGCAGTGCCATTAGCGGGAGGGAGACCCACCTGCAGTACTTC
d_gene: NA; j_gene: TRBJ2-7; abundance: NA; v_gene: TRBV19; CDR3aa: CASSIDLTGVYEQYF; CDR3nt: TGTGCCAGTAGTATAGATCTTACGGGGGTCTACGAGCAGTACTTC
d_gene: TRBD2; j_gene: TRBJ2-7; abundance: few; v_gene: TRBV2; CDR3aa: CASRSSVGGYEQYF; CDR3nt: TGTGCCAGCAGGAGTTCTGTCGGGGGGTACGAGCAGTACTTC
d_gene: TRBD2; j_gene: TRBJ2-5; abundance: many; v_gene: TRBV2; CDR3aa: CASSERTSGKETQYF; CDR3nt: TGTGCCAGCAGCGAAAGGACTAGCGGTAAAGAGACCCAGTACTTC
d_gene: NA; j_gene: TRBJ2-2; abundance: NA; v_gene: TRBV29-1; CDR3aa: CSVELENTGELFF; CDR3nt: TGCAGCGTTGAACTAGAGAACACCGGGGAGCTGTTTTTT
d_gene: TRBD1; j_gene: TRBJ1-1; abundance: few; v_gene: TRBV9; CDR3aa: CASSTSGTATLNTEAFF; CDR3nt: TGTGCCAGCAGCACTTCCGGGACAGCCACTTTGAACACTGAAGCTTTCTTT
d_gene: TRBD2; j_gene: TRBJ2-3; abundance: NA; v_gene: TRBV6-1; CDR3aa: CASRTELAGASDTQYF; CDR3nt: TGTGCCAGCAGAACCGAACTAGCGGGAGCATCAGATACGCAGTATTTT
d_gene: NA; j_gene: TRBJ1-5; abundance: many; v_gene: TRBV6-5; CDR3aa: CASSSQGNQPQHF; CDR3nt: TGTGCCAGCAGTTCACAGGGAAATCAGCCCCAGCATTTT
d_gene: TRBD1; j_gene: TRBJ1-1; abundance: NA; v_gene: TRBV13; CDR3aa: CASGVGTDTEAFF; CDR3nt: TGTGCCAGCGGCGTGGGGACAGACACTGAAGCTTTCTTT
d_gene: TRBD2; j_gene: TRBJ2-5; abundance: many; v_gene: TRBV2; CDR3aa: CASTIIAGGGETQYF; CDR3nt: TGTGCCAGCACCATAATAGCGGGAGGAGGCGAGACCCAGTACTTC
d_gene: TRBD1; j_gene: TRBJ2-7; abundance: many; v_gene: TRBV6-1; CDR3aa: CASSDRDRKSYEQYF; CDR3nt: TGTGCCAGCAGTGACCGGGACAGGAAATCCTACGAGCAGTACTTC
d_gene: TRBD2; j_gene: TRBJ2-2; abundance: NA; v_gene: TRBV7-8; CDR3aa: CASSLAGLKNTGELFF; CDR3nt: TGTGCCAGCAGCTTAGCGGGACTAAAGAACACCGGGGAGCTGTTTTTT
d_gene: NA; j_gene: TRBJ2-7; abundance: many; v_gene: TRBV28; CDR3aa: CASSLWGQAYEQYF; CDR3nt: TGTGCCAGCAGTTTATGGGGACAAGCCTACGAGCAGTACTTC
d_gene: NA; j_gene: TRBJ2-5; abundance: few; v_gene: TRBV20-1; CDR3aa: CSARDRGTSIRETQYF; CDR3nt: TGCAGTGCTAGAGATCGTGGGACATCGATTAGGGAGACCCAGTACTTC
d_gene: TRBD2; j_gene: TRBJ2-5; abundance: NA; v_gene: TRBV20-1; CDR3aa: CSARGTSGSGSETQYF; CDR3nt: TGCAGTGCTAGAGGGACTAGCGGGAGCGGGTCGGAGACCCAGTACTTC
d_gene: NA; j_gene: TRBJ2-7; abundance: NA; v_gene: TRBV28; CDR3aa: CASHPSLGSPLEQYF; CDR3nt: TGTGCCAGCCACCCAAGCTTGGGTTCTCCCCTCGAGCAGTACTTC